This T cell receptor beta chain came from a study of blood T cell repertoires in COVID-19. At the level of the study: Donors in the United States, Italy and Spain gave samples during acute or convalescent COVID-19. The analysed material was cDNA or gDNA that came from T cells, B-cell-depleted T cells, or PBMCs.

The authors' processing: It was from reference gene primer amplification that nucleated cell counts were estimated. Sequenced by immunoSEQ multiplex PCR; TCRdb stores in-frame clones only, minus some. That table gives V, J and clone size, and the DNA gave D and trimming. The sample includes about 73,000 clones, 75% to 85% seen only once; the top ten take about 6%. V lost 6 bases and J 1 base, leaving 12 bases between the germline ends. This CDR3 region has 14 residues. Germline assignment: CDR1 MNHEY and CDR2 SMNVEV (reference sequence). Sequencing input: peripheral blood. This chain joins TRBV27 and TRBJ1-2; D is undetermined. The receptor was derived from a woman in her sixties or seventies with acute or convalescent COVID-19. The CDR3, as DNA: TGTGCCAGCAGCTTGGGAGGCCTTAACTATGGCTACACCTTC. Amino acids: CASSLGGLNYGYTF.